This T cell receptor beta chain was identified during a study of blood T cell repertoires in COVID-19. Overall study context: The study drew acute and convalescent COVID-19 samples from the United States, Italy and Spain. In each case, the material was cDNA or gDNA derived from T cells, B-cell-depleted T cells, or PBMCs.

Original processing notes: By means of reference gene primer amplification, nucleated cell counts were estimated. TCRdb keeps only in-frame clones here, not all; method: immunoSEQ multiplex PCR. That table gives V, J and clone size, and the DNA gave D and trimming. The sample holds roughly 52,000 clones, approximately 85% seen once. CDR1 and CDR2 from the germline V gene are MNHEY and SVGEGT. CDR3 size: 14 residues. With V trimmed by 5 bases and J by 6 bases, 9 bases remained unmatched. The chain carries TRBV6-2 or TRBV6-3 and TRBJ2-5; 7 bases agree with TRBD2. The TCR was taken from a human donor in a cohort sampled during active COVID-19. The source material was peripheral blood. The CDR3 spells CASSHRGREKTQYF. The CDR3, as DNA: TGTGCCAGCAGTCACAGAGGGAGGGAAAAGACCCAGTACTTC.